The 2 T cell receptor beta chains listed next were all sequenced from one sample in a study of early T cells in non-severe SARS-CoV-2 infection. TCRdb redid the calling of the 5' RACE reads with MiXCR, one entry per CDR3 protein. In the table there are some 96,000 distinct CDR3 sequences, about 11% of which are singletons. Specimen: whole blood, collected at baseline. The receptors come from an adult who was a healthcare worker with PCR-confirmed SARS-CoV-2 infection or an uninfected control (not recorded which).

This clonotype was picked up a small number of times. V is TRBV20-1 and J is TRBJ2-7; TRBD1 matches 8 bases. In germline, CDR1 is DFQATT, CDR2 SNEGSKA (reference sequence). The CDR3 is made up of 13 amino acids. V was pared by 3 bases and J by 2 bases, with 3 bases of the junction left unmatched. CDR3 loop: CSARTGEAYEQYF. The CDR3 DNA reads TGCAGTGCTAGGACAGGGGAGGCCTACGAGCAGTACTTC.

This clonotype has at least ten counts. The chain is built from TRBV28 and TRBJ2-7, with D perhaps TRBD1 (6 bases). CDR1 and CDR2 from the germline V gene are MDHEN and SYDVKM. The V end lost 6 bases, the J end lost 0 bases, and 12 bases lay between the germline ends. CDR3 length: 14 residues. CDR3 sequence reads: CASRRTVDSYEQYF. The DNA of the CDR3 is TGTGCCAGCAGAAGGACAGTGGACTCCTACGAGCAGTACTTC.